A single T cell receptor beta chain is shown here with its context. No antigen is known for it. This record comes from a study of T-cell memory formation after mild COVID-19. Findings and limits, study-wide: CD4/CD8 balance characterized clones contracting day 15 to 85, and CD4+ skew characterized later expanders.

Germline trimming cut 0 bases from V and 2 bases from J; bases unmatched to any gene: 7. This CDR3 comprises 17 residues. CDR1 SGHTA and CDR2 FQGNSA come from the germline V gene. Using its own MiXCR run on the 5' RACE reads, TCRdb lists one record per CDR3 protein. The data show about 470,000 distinct CDR3 sequences, around 25% seen once. This sequence joins TRBV7-2 and TRBJ2-5, with 9 bases that match TRBD2. The source of this sequence is an adult woman who had mild COVID-19 (a few samples of this study predate the infection). Cell type and time point are not known. What was sequenced was PBMCs or a T cell subset sorted from them (not recorded which). In DNA form, the CDR3 reads TGTGCCAGCAGCTTAGCCCCGACTAGCGGAGGGCAAGAGACCCAGTACTTC. Amino acids: CASSLAPTSGGQETQYF.